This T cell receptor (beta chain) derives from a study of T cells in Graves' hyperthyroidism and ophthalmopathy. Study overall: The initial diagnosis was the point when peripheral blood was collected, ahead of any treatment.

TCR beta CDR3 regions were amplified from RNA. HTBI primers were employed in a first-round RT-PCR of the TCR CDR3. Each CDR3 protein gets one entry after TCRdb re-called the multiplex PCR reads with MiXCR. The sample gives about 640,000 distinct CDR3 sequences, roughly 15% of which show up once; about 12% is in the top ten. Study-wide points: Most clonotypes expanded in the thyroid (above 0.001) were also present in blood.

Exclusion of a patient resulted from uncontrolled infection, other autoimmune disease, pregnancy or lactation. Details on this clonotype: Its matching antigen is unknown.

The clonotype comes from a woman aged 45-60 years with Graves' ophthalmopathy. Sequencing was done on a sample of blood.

DNA for the CDR3: TGTGCCAGCAGTACCATGACAGGGGCCAGCACTGAAGCTTTCTTT. It codes for CASSTMTGASTEAFF. The chain is built from TRBV27 and TRBJ1-1; 8 bases are a match to TRBD1. Germline V CDR1 and CDR2: MNHEY, SMNVEV (reference sequence). The CDR3 has 15 residues. Trimming cost V 5 bases and J 4 bases; bases outside gene matches: 9.